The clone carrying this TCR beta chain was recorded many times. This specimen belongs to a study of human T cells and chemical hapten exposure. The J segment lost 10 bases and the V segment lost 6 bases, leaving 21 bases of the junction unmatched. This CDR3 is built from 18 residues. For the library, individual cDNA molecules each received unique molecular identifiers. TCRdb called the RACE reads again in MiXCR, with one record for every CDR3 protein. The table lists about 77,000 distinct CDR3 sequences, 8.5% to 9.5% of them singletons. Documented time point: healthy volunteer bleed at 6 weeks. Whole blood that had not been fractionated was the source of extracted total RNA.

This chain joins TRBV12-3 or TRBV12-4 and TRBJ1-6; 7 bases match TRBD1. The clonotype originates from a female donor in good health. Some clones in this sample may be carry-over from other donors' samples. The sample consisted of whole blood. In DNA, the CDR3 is TGTGCCAGCAGACGGAACCGACAGGGACTGCTTGGCGGCTCACCCCTCCACTTT. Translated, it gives CASRRNRQGLLGGSPLHF.